This T cell receptor (beta chain) was profiled in a study of cytomegalovirus exposure and HLA in healthy donors. V lost 0 bases, J lost 11 bases, and 13 bases lay in between. The CDR3 is 13 amino acids. CDR1 is LGHNA and CDR2 is YSLEER in the germline V gene. The study ran its PCR with 60 Vbeta and 13 Jbeta primers. Clones were sequenced by immunoSEQ multiplex PCR, and TCRdb holds only the in-frame ones, with some missing. This table holds about 170,000 clones, less than 90% found once. The sequencing input was PBMCs. This rearrangement joins TRBV4-3 to TRBJ1-1; D is uncertain. This TCR came from a woman aged 50 to 60 in good health and CMV-seropositive. CDR3 sequence reads: CASSQDLSFSAFF. CDR3 DNA: TGCGCCAGCAGCCAAGATCTGAGTTTTTCGGCTTTCTTT.